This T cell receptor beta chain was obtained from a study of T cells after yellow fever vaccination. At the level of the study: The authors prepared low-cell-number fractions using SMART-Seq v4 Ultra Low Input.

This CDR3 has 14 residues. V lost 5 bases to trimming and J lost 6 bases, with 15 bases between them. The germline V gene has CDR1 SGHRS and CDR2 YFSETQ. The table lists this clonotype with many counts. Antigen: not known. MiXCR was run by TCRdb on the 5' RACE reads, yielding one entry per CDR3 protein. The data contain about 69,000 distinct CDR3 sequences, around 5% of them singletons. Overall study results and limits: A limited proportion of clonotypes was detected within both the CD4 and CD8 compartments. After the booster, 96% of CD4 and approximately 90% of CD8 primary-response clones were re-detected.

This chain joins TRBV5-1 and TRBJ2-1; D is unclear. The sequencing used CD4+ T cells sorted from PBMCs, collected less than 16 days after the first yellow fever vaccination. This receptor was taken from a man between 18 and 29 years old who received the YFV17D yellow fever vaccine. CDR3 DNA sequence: TGCGCCAGCAGTCCAGATCCCTGGACCAATGAGCAGTTCTTC. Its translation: CASSPDPWTNEQFF.